The TCR beta chain under discussion was sequenced for a study of spatial heterogeneity in lung cancer. Overall study context: Fewer alpha-chain than beta-chain sequences were consistently detected.

TCRdb independently ran MiXCR on the 5' RACE reads; one entry per CDR3 protein. The sample shows around 41,000 distinct CDR3 sequences, about 6.5% of them seen only once. Regarding time point: sample taken at primary tumor resection. Germline CDR1 is SGHAT and CDR2 is FQNNGV. Trimming left V 2 bases short and J 8 bases short, with 12 bases between. This CDR3 contains 13 residues. This clonotype was found many times. This TCR was recovered from a female donor with early-stage non-small cell lung cancer. The chain employs TRBV11-2 and TRBJ1-1; possibly TRBD1 for D (5 bases). The source material was PBMCs, sampled at surgery. In nucleotides, the CDR3 is TGTGCCAGCAGCTTAATAGCGGGGACGGAAGCTTTCTTT. Protein product: CASSLIAGTEAFF. Based on the CDR3 plus reference TRBV11-2 and TRBJ1-1, the full variable domain is EAGVAQSPRYKIIEKRQSVAFWCNPISGHATLYWYQQILGQGPKLLIQFQNNGVVDDSQLPKDRFSAERLKGVDSTLKIQPAKLEDSAVYLCASSLIAGTEAFFGQGTRLTVV.